The sequence of this T cell receptor (beta chain) was determined in a study of beta chain features in type 1 diabetes. Findings of the study overall: The similarity of naive, central memory and Treg TCRB repertoires appeared greater among patients than among healthy donors.

Germline V gene data show CDR1 as SEHNR and CDR2 as FQNEAQ (reference sequence). The CDR3 is made up of 15 amino acids. The germline V and J ends were trimmed by 5 bases and 0 bases, with 13 bases remaining between them. This clone turned up a few times. The antigen is unknown. Investigators reverse transcribed all isolated RNA, so they sequenced expressed TCRB transcripts. Libraries were prepared by immunoSEQ multiplex PCR; TCRdb keeps only in-frame clonotypes and omits some of them. The data show 900,000 or so clones, 15% to 20% seen once. All sorted populations exceeded 95% purity. The sequencing input was naive CD4+ T cells from blood. This TCR came from a woman between 18 and 29 years old in good health. The rearrangement uses TRBV7-9 and TRBJ2-5; tentative D call: TRBD1 (6 bases). CDR3 coding DNA: TGTGCCAGCAGCGCTACAGGGCAGAACCAAGAGACCCAGTACTTC. Its protein is CASSATGQNQETQYF.